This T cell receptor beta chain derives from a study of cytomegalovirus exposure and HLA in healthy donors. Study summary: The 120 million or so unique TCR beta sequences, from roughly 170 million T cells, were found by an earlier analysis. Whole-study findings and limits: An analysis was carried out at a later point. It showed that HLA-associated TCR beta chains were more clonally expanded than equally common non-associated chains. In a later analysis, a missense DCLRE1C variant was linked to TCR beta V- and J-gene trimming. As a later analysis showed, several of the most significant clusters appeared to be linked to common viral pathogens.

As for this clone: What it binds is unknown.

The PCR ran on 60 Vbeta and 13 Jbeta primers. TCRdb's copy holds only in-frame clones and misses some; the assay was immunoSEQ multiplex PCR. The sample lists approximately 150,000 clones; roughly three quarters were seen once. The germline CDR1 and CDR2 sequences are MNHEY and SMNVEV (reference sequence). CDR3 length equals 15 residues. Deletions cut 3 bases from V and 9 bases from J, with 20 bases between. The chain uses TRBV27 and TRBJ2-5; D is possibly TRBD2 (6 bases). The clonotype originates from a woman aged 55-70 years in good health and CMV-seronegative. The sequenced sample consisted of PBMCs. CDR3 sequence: CASSFLGGGGKAQYF. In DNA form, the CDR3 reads TGTGCCAGCAGTTTCCTGGGGGGTGGGGGAAAGGCCCAGTACTTC.